This TCR beta chain was observed in a study of CD8 T cells in ankylosing spondylitis. Study-wide points: Ankylosing spondylitis blood seemed to carry a telltale TCR beta motif made of about 8 highly homologous variants.

This clonotype showed up many times. Its specificity is unknown. Trimming removed 2 bases from V and 4 bases from J; junction bases left unmatched: 5. The length of the CDR3 is 15 residues. Germline CDR1 and CDR2: LGHNA and YSLEER. Each CDR3 protein is one row after TCRdb ran MiXCR on the 5' RACE reads. The table lists about 510,000 distinct CDR3 sequences, under 5.5% of them singletons, with roughly 3.2% in the top ten. The sequence came from a male donor with ankylosing spondylitis. The V call is TRBV4-3, the J call TRBJ1-3; 7 bases are a match to TRBD1. The sequencing input was blood, either unsorted or a sorted T cell fraction (not recorded which). The CDR3 nucleotides read TGCGCCAGCAGCCAACCAGAGACAGGGGGAAACACCATATATTTT. Residues: CASSQPETGGNTIYF.